The rows below give T cell receptor beta chains drawn from one sample of a study of cytomegalovirus exposure and HLA in healthy donors. Libraries were prepared by immunoSEQ multiplex PCR; TCRdb keeps only in-frame clonotypes and omits some of them. The table includes approximately 50,000 clones, around three fifths detected once. The sequenced sample was PBMCs. These receptors were taken from a human donor in good health. CDR3s include the opening cysteine and the closing phenylalanine or tryptophan. Each record gives: D gene, J gene, clone size, V gene, CDR3 protein, CDR3 DNA. A D gene is named only where the DNA matches it firmly. Clone size, where shown, is once, few, many, or a class for clones that have expanded.

D: TRBD2; J: TRBJ2-7; size: -; V: TRBV6-6; CDR3: CASSLAGEIHEQYF; DNA: TGTGCCAGCAGTTTGGCGGGAGAGATACACGAGCAGTACTTC
D: TRBD2; J: TRBJ2-3; size: -; V: TRBV7-6; CDR3: CASSLAPATSGGAYTQYF; DNA: TGTGCCAGCAGCTTAGCCCCCGCCACTAGCGGGGGGGCGTATACGCAGTATTTT
D: -; J: TRBJ2-3; size: -; V: TRBV5-1; CDR3: CASSGGGSDTQYF; DNA: TGCGCCAGCAGCGGGGGGGGCTCAGATACGCAGTATTTT
D: -; J: TRBJ1-1; size: -; V: TRBV9; CDR3: CASSVNRNTEAFF; DNA: TGTGCCAGCAGCGTTAACAGGAACACTGAAGCTTTCTTT
D: -; J: TRBJ2-5; size: -; V: TRBV14; CDR3: CASSLQETQYF; DNA: TGTGCCAGCAGCCTACAAGAGACCCAGTACTTC
D: -; J: TRBJ1-2; size: -; V: TRBV5-1; CDR3: CASSLGGDYGYTF; DNA: TGCGCCAGCAGCTTGGGGGGCGACTATGGCTACACCTTC
D: -; J: TRBJ2-5; size: few; V: TRBV7-9; CDR3: CASSLVEYQETQYF; DNA: TGTGCCAGCAGCTTAGTTGAGTACCAAGAGACCCAGTACTTC
D: TRBD1; J: TRBJ1-1; size: -; V: TRBV7-2; CDR3: CASSARDRDKAFF; DNA: TGTGCCAGCAGCGCCCGGGACAGGGACAAAGCTTTCTTT
D: -; J: TRBJ1-1; size: -; V: TRBV10-1; CDR3: CASSDGQLNTEAFF; DNA: TGCGCCAGCAGTGACGGACAGCTGAACACTGAAGCTTTCTTT
D: -; J: TRBJ1-1; size: -; V: TRBV4-2; CDR3: CASSQSRTEQEKAFF; DNA: TGTGCCAGCAGCCAAAGTCGGACCGAACAGGAAAAAGCTTTCTTT
D: -; J: TRBJ2-5; size: -; V: TRBV27; CDR3: CASSSSGVLAYEQYF; DNA: -
D: -; J: TRBJ1-1; size: -; V: TRBV6-5; CDR3: CASMGAVATEAFF; DNA: TGTGCCAGCATGGGGGCAGTAGCCACTGAAGCTTTCTTT
D: -; J: TRBJ2-7; size: few; V: TRBV30; CDR3: CAWSGTTYEQYF; DNA: TGTGCCTGGTCCGGGACAACCTACGAGCAGTACTTC
D: -; J: TRBJ2-7; size: -; V: TRBV4-2; CDR3: CASSQDGVREQYF; DNA: TGTGCCAGCAGCCAAGACGGAGTGAGGGAGCAGTACTTC
D: -; J: TRBJ2-7; size: -; V: TRBV5-1; CDR3: CASSLGLGRLSYEQYF; DNA: TGCGCCAGCAGCTTGGGGCTGGGTAGACTCTCCTACGAGCAGTACTTC
D: TRBD1; J: TRBJ2-1; size: -; V: TRBV5-1; CDR3: CASSFRDRSSYNEQFF; DNA: TGCGCCAGCAGCTTTAGGGACAGAAGCTCCTACAATGAGCAGTTCTTC
D: -; J: TRBJ2-1; size: once; V: TRBV7-9; CDR3: CASSLLAGIYNEQFF; DNA: TGTGCCAGCAGCCTTCTGGCGGGGATATACAATGAGCAGTTCTTC
D: TRBD1; J: TRBJ1-2; size: few; V: TRBV27; CDR3: CASTSGQGEGYTF; DNA: TGTGCCAGCACCTCCGGACAGGGGGAAGGCTACACCTTC
D: TRBD2; J: TRBJ2-5; size: -; V: TRBV29-1; CDR3: CSISGGIQYF; DNA: TGCAGCATCTCCGGGGGGATCCAGTACTTC
D: -; J: TRBJ2-7; size: -; V: TRBV27; CDR3: CASSLGTQAYEQYF; DNA: TGTGCCAGCAGTTTAGGGACACAAGCCTACGAGCAGTACTTC
D: TRBD1; J: TRBJ2-3; size: -; V: TRBV5-1; CDR3: CASSSGQGGDTQYF; DNA: TGCGCCAGCAGCTCGGGACAGGGAGGAGATACGCAGTATTTT
D: TRBD2; J: TRBJ2-7; size: -; V: TRBV4-2; CDR3: CASSQDGSGGWYSYEQYF; DNA: TGTGCCAGCAGCCAAGACGGCAGCGGGGGCTGGTACTCCTACGAGCAGTACTTC
D: -; J: TRBJ2-5; size: few; V: TRBV7-9; CDR3: CASSFMRETQYF; DNA: TGTGCCAGCAGCTTTATGAGAGAGACCCAGTACTTC
D: -; J: TRBJ1-2; size: -; V: TRBV27; CDR3: CASSLMGALGYTF; DNA: TGTGCCAGCAGTTTAATGGGGGCGCTTGGCTACACCTTC
D: TRBD2; J: TRBJ2-3; size: -; V: TRBV6-1; CDR3: CASSLAGGPKDTQYF; DNA: TGTGCCAGCAGTCTAGCGGGGGGGCCGAAAGATACGCAGTATTTT
D: -; J: TRBJ2-3; size: -; V: TRBV19; CDR3: CASSIGPARGADTQYF; DNA: TGTGCCAGTAGTATAGGACCGGCCAGGGGGGCAGATACGCAGTATTTT
D: TRBD1; J: TRBJ1-5; size: -; V: TRBV27; CDR3: CASSFRTGSNQPQHF; DNA: TGTGCCAGCAGTTTTAGGACAGGCAGCAATCAGCCCCAGCATTTT
D: TRBD2; J: TRBJ2-7; size: -; V: TRBV29-1; CDR3: CSVRTELGGEQYF; DNA: TGCAGCGTTAGGACGGAGCTGGGGGGGGAGCAGTACTTC
D: -; J: TRBJ1-2; size: -; V: TRBV2; CDR3: CASTRAGYGYTF; DNA: TGTGCCAGCACCAGAGCAGGGTATGGCTACACCTTC
D: TRBD2; J: TRBJ2-5; size: -; V: TRBV7-2; CDR3: CASSLAGGGRSETQYF; DNA: TGTGCCAGCAGCTTGGCCGGGGGGGGGCGGTCAGAGACCCAGTACTTC
D: -; J: TRBJ2-3; size: -; V: TRBV5-6; CDR3: CASRPQNLEGVGTDTQYF; DNA: TGTGCCAGCAGGCCACAGAATCTTGAGGGTGTGGGCACAGATACGCAGTATTTT
D: TRBD1; J: TRBJ1-1; size: few; V: TRBV10-3; CDR3: CAVRQGMNTEAFF; DNA: TGTGCCGTCAGACAGGGGATGAACACTGAAGCTTTCTTT
D: -; J: TRBJ1-1; size: -; V: TRBV5-1; CDR3: CASSPGTEAFF; DNA: TGCGCCAGCAGCCCGGGGACTGAAGCTTTCTTT
D: -; J: TRBJ1-4; size: -; V: TRBV7-9; CDR3: CASSLAFGSINEKLFF; DNA: TGTGCCAGCAGCTTAGCGTTCGGTTCCATTAATGAAAAACTGTTTTTT
D: TRBD2; J: TRBJ2-3; size: -; V: TRBV4-1; CDR3: CASSQQGLSGGDTQYF; DNA: TGCGCCAGCAGCCAACAAGGACTAAGCGGGGGTGATACGCAGTATTTT
D: -; J: TRBJ1-5; size: -; V: TRBV18; CDR3: CASSISGGNQPQHF; DNA: TGTGCCAGCTCAATATCGGGTGGCAATCAGCCCCAGCATTTT
D: TRBD2; J: TRBJ2-3; size: few; V: TRBV29-1; CDR3: CSVTSGGTTDTQYF; DNA: TGCAGCGTGACTAGCGGGGGTACCACAGATACGCAGTATTTT
D: -; J: TRBJ2-2; size: -; V: TRBV18; CDR3: CASSPIQNTGELFF; DNA: TGTGCCAGCTCACCAATCCAGAACACCGGGGAGCTGTTTTTT
D: -; J: TRBJ2-1; size: -; V: TRBV7-3; CDR3: CASSPGHNSYNEQFF; DNA: TGTGCCAGCAGCCCCGGACACAACTCCTACAATGAGCAGTTCTTC
D: TRBD1; J: TRBJ1-4; size: few; V: TRBV7-9; CDR3: CASSLTGDLREKLFF; DNA: TGTGCCAGCAGCCTCACAGGGGATCTGAGGGAAAAACTGTTTTTT